This is a list of T cell receptor beta chains from one sample in a study of OX40 agonist ivuxolimab in advanced cancers. Only in-frame clones appear in the TCRdb table, and some are missing; sequencing was by immunoSEQ multiplex PCR. Of 90,000 or so clones detected, approximately 89% appear once; the ten largest clones hold 0.3% to 0.4%. The sequencing used CD4+ or CD8+ T cells sorted from blood, collected in a trial of the OX40 agonist ivuxolimab. These receptors all come from an adult with an advanced solid tumor such as melanoma, head and neck, liver or kidney cancer. Each CDR3 is given with its conserved first and last residue. The D gene is left open where the match is weak. Rows give clone size only sometimes, using once, few, many, or a class for an expanded clone.

clone size	J gene	V gene	D gene	CDR3 protein	CDR3 DNA
-	TRBJ2-2	TRBV6-5	TRBD1	CASSVDRGAGELFF	TGTGCCAGCAGTGTCGACAGGGGAGCGGGGGAGCTGTTTTTT
-	TRBJ2-5	TRBV4-1	TRBD2	CASSQARTSGGEETQYF	TGCGCCAGCAGCCAGGCCCGGACTAGCGGGGGGGAAGAGACCCAGTACTTC
-	TRBJ1-5	TRBV7-2	TRBD1	CASSLFGQGNQPQHF	TGTGCCAGCAGCCTATTTGGACAGGGGAATCAGCCCCAGCATTTT
-	TRBJ2-4	TRBV19	TRBD1	CASSVSWTGSIAKNIQYF	TGTGCCAGTAGTGTCTCTTGGACAGGAAGCATAGCCAAAAACATTCAGTACTTC
once	TRBJ2-2	TRBV4-2	-	CASSQDYRAHTGELFF	TGTGCCAGCAGCCAAGATTACAGGGCCCACACCGGGGAGCTGTTTTTT
-	TRBJ1-3	TRBV18	-	CASSPPGQTTISGNTIYF	TGTGCCAGCTCACCACCCGGGCAGACTACTATTTCTGGAAACACCATATATTTT
-	TRBJ1-5	TRBV30	TRBD1	CAWSVSRRQGASSNQPQHF	TGTGCCTGGAGTGTTAGTAGGCGTCAGGGGGCTTCAAGCAATCAGCCCCAGCATTTT
few	TRBJ2-2	TRBV30	-	CASRTLTNTGELFF	TGTGCCTCACGGACGCTGACGAACACCGGGGAGCTGTTTTTT
once	TRBJ2-3	TRBV30	TRBD1	CAWSKMQGAGTDTQYF	TGTGCCTGGAGTAAAATGCAGGGGGCGGGCACAGATACGCAGTATTTT
-	TRBJ1-2	TRBV5-8	-	CASSWGLESGYTF	TGTGCCAGCAGCTGGGGACTGGAGAGTGGCTACACCTTC
-	TRBJ1-1	TRBV15	-	CATSSPRGGWTEAFF	TGTGCCACCAGCAGCCCCCGGGGGGGGTGGACTGAAGCTTTCTTT
once	TRBJ2-5	TRBV5-4	TRBD1	CASSTRQGTETQYF	TGTGCCAGCAGTACGCGACAGGGGACAGAGACCCAGTACTTC
-	TRBJ1-5	TRBV2	-	CASSEQGYNQPQHF	TGTGCCAGCAGTGAACAGGGGTACAATCAGCCCCAGCATTTT
-	TRBJ2-1	TRBV5-4	TRBD2	CASRSSGSYNEQFF	TGTGCCAGCCGGTCTAGCGGGAGTTACAATGAGCAGTTCTTC
-	TRBJ2-2	TRBV9	TRBD2	CASSVYTALSGRSGELFF	TGTGCCAGCAGCGTATATACGGCTCTTAGCGGGAGATCGGGGGAGCTGTTTTTT